One sample yielded the 20 T cell receptor beta chains listed below, sequenced in a study of blood T cell repertoires in COVID-19. Assay: immunoSEQ multiplex PCR; the TCRdb copy retains only in-frame clones and omits some. Of 40,000 to 45,000 clones in the sample, 70% to 90% were seen once. Sample: peripheral blood. These receptors were collected from a man between 60 and 75 years old with active COVID-19.

The chain recombines TRBV9 with TRBJ1-3, with TRBD1 as a possible D gene (5 bases). V lost 0 bases to trimming and J lost 4 bases, with 11 bases between them. The CDR3 runs 15 residues. Germline V gives CDR1 SGDLS, CDR2 YYNGEE. CDR3 region: CASSVDGTRGNTIYF. The CDR3 coding sequence is TGTGCCAGCAGCGTAGATGGGACTCGGGGAAACACCATATATTTT.

The CDR3 DNA sequence: TGCGCCAGCGGGGCCCCGAGCACCCCTAACTATGGCTACACCTTC. It translates to CASGAPSTPNYGYTF. The V and J genes are TRBV5-1 and TRBJ1-2; the D gene is possibly TRBD1 (5 bases). Germline CDR1 and CDR2: SGHRS and YFSETQ. Trimming pared 7 bases from V and 0 bases from J, leaving 16 bases between. CDR3 length: 15 amino acids.

This chain connects TRBV6-4 to TRBJ1-5, with D hard to call. Trimming cost V 2 bases and J 6 bases, with 8 bases left between them. This CDR3 comprises 13 residues. Per the germline V gene, CDR1 is MRHNA and CDR2 is SNTAGT. CDR3 coding DNA: TGTGCCAGCAGTGACAACCCGAGTCAGCCCCAGCATTTT. This gives the protein CASSDNPSQPQHF.

The gene calls are TRBV27 and TRBJ2-6; no definite D call. Germline CDR1 is MNHEY and CDR2 is SMNVEV (reference sequence). There are 15 residues in the CDR3. V lost 6 bases and J lost 3, with 12 bases in between. CDR3 region: CASSPGALGANVLTF. The DNA of the CDR3 is TGTGCCAGCAGCCCTGGAGCACTTGGGGCCAACGTCCTGACTTTC.

Regarding this clone: The junction and the germline gene differ at one end; a read error may be behind it. This chain joins TRBV27 and TRBJ1-1; TRBD1 agrees at 7 bases. CDR1 is MNHEY and CDR2 is SMNVEV in the germline V gene (reference sequence). The CDR3 runs to 14 residues. CDR3 in amino acids: CASRNLQGNPEAFF. The CDR3 bases are TGTGCCAGCAGGAATCTACAGGGGAACCCTGAAGCTTTCTTT.

The chain joins TRBV27 to TRBJ2-2, with TRBD2 identical over 7 bases. V lost 0 bases, J lost 5 bases, and 12 bases stayed unmatched. The CDR3 sequence is 18 residues long. Germline-derived CDR1 and CDR2 are MNHEY and SMNVEV (reference sequence). Here the CDR3 reads CASSLSPMTAGVTGELFF. In nucleotides, the CDR3 is TGTGCCAGCAGTTTATCGCCGATGACGGCGGGAGTTACCGGGGAGCTGTTTTTT.

The chain is built from TRBV19 and TRBJ2-5; TRBD1 matches at 8 bases. The CDR3 totals 14 residues. V dropped 5 bases and J dropped 5; count of bases not matched to a gene: 7. Germline assignment: CDR1 LNHDA and CDR2 SQIVND (reference sequence). CDR3 coding DNA: TGTGCCAGTAGTGGACAGGGCGTTGGGGAGACCCAGTACTTC. It codes for CASSGQGVGETQYF.

The rearrangement links TRBV7-3 to TRBJ2-1; 7 nucleotides align to TRBD2. V lost 2 bases to trimming and J lost 4 bases; unmatched junction nucleotides: 11. This CDR3 contains 17 residues. Germline V gives CDR1 SGHTA, CDR2 FQGTGA. CDR3 protein: CASSLSGGGPRYNEQFF. DNA for the CDR3: TGTGCCAGCAGCTTATCCGGGGGAGGGCCTAGATACAATGAGCAGTTCTTC. Combining the CDR3 with reference TRBV7-3 and TRBJ2-1 gives the whole variable domain GAGVSQTPSNKVTEKGKYVELRCDPISGHTALYWYRQSLGQGPEFLIYFQGTGAADDSGLPNDRFFAVRPEGSVSTLKIQRTERGDSAVYLCASSLSGGGPRYNEQFFGPGTRLTVL.

The chain links TRBV11-2 to TRBJ2-7; TRBD1 agrees at 10 bases. Trimming removed 5 bases from V and 5 bases from J; junction bases left unmatched: 6. This CDR3 is built from 14 residues. The germline V gene has CDR1 SGHAT and CDR2 FQNNGV. The DNA for the CDR3 is TGTGCCAGCAGCCTCGCGGGACAGGGGAACGAGCAGTACTTC. This encodes CASSLAGQGNEQYF. Combining the CDR3 with reference TRBV11-2 and TRBJ2-7 gives the whole variable domain EAGVAQSPRYKIIEKRQSVAFWCNPISGHATLYWYQQILGQGPKLLIQFQNNGVVDDSQLPKDRFSAERLKGVDSTLKIQPAKLEDSAVYLCASSLAGQGNEQYFGPGTRLTVT.

V usage is TRBV6-6 and J usage is TRBJ1-1; possible D gene TRBD1, 5 bases. Germline lookup yields CDR1 MNHNY and CDR2 SVGAGI (reference sequence). CDR3 length equals 13 residues. V was shortened by 5 bases and J by 5 bases, with 12 bases between the two germline ends. CDR3 sequence: CASSPQGGTEAFF. In DNA, the CDR3 is TGTGCCAGCAGTCCGCAGGGAGGGACTGAAGCTTTCTTT.

The chain employs TRBV5-1 and TRBJ2-3; TRBD2 aligns across 9 bases. The J segment lost 2 bases and the V segment lost 10 bases, leaving 8 bases of the junction unmatched. Germline assignment: CDR1 SGHRS and CDR2 YFSETQ. This CDR3 contains 14 residues. The CDR3 sequence: CACSAGGITDTQYF. For the CDR3, the DNA is TGCGCCTGTAGTGCGGGAGGGATCACAGATACGCAGTATTTT. Drawing the rest from reference TRBV5-1 and TRBJ2-3, the complete variable domain is KAGVTQTPRYLIKTRGQQVTLSCSPISGHRSVSWYQQTPGQGLQFLFEYFSETQRNKGNFPGRFSGRQFSNSRSEMNVSTLELGDSALYLCACSAGGITDTQYFGPGTRLTVL.

V usage is TRBV10-1 and J usage is TRBJ2-7; 7 nucleotides line up with TRBD2. With 3 bases clipped from V and 1 base from J, the junction kept 3 bases outside the gene matches. Per germline, CDR1 WNHNN and CDR2 SYGVQD (reference sequence). The length of the CDR3 is 14 residues. The CDR3 bases are TGCGCCAGCAGTGACTCTAGCGGATCCTACGAGCAGTACTTC. It specifies CASSDSSGSYEQYF.

This chain joins TRBV2 and TRBJ2-2; TRBD1 agrees at 10 bases. V lost 6 bases to trimming and J lost 5 bases; unmatched junction nucleotides: 3. CDR1 is SNHLY, CDR2 FYNNEI, per germline. The CDR3 extends over 14 amino acids. The CDR3, as DNA: TGTGCCAGCAGGGGGACAGGGGAGACCGGGGAGCTGTTTTTT. The encoded protein is CASRGTGETGELFF.

The V gene is TRBV7-2, the J gene TRBJ2-3; 10 nucleotides agree with TRBD2. Germline lookup yields CDR1 SGHTA and CDR2 FQGNSA. Trimming removed 3 bases from V and 3 bases from J; junction bases left unmatched: 6. The CDR3 consists of 16 residues. The CDR3 here is CASSLKSGRETDTQYF. DNA of the CDR3: TGTGCCAGCAGCTTGAAAAGCGGGAGGGAGACAGATACGCAGTATTTT.

The count of this clone is one. The rearrangement links TRBV5-1 to TRBJ2-7; weak D call: TRBD1 (6 bases). Trimming shortened V by 2 bases and J by 7 bases, and 13 bases separated the two germline ends. The V gene's germline CDR1 is SGHRS and CDR2 YFSETQ. This CDR3 contains 13 residues. This CDR3 is CASSLTGKWEQYF. The CDR3 DNA reads TGCGCCAGCAGCTTAACAGGGAAGTGGGAGCAGTACTTC.

The rearrangement links TRBV7-9 to TRBJ2-3; D gene ambiguous. Trimming pared 5 bases from V and 0 bases from J, leaving 9 bases between. The CDR3 is made up of 14 amino acids. The germline V gene has CDR1 SEHNR and CDR2 FQNEAQ (reference sequence). For the CDR3, the DNA is TGTGCCAGCAGCAATGACATTAGCACAGATACGCAGTATTTT. Its protein product is CASSNDISTDTQYF. The full variable domain, its missing parts supplied by reference TRBV7-9 and TRBJ2-3, is DTGVSQNPRHKITKRGQNVTFRCDPISEHNRLYWYRQTLGQGPEFLTYFQNEAQLEKSRLLSDRFSAERPKGSFSTLEIQRTEQGDSAMYLCASSNDISTDTQYFGPGTRLTVL.

The chain recombines TRBV20-1 with TRBJ1-4; D gene unclear. The germline V gene has CDR1 DFQATT and CDR2 SNEGSKA (reference sequence). Trimming removed 3 bases at V and 5 bases at J, with 13 bases between. The CDR3 covers 14 residues. The CDR3 loop is CSASRREENEKLFF. The CDR3 DNA sequence: TGCAGTGCTAGTAGACGGGAGGAAAATGAAAAACTGTTTTTT.

This chain links TRBV19 with TRBJ1-5, with 7 bases fitting TRBD1. V shed 5 bases, J shed 2 bases, and the junction held 9 bases outside the gene matches. The germline CDR1 and CDR2 sequences are LNHDA and SQIVND (reference sequence). The CDR3 has 16 residues. In DNA form, the CDR3 reads TGTGCCAGTAGTCCCCAGACAGGGTACGGCAATCAGCCCCAGCATTTT. Translated, it gives CASSPQTGYGNQPQHF.

The chain is built from TRBV5-4 and TRBJ2-5; 8 positions agree with TRBD2. Germline V gene sequence: CDR1 SGHNT, CDR2 YYREEE (reference sequence). Germline trimming cut 3 bases from V and 0 bases from J; bases unmatched to any gene: 7. This CDR3 comprises 16 residues. The CDR3 loop is CASSYSSGPYQETQYF. DNA for the CDR3: TGTGCCAGCAGCTATTCTAGCGGGCCGTACCAAGAGACCCAGTACTTC.

The V gene is TRBV7-9, the J gene TRBJ2-3; D is ambiguous. V shed 4 bases and J shed 1 base, with 9 bases lying between them. The length of the CDR3 is 14 residues. Germline CDR1 reads SEHNR; CDR2 reads FQNEAQ (reference sequence). The CDR3 region has the DNA TGTGCCAGCAGCTCCGTCTTCCGCACAGATACGCAGTATTTT. This codes for CASSSVFRTDTQYF.